The 4 T cell receptor beta chains in this list originate from one sample, sequenced in a study of blood T cell repertoires in COVID-19. Repertoires were generated with immunoSEQ multiplex PCR, while TCRdb's copy carries only in-frame clones and drops some. The sample consists of around 200,000 clones, roughly four fifths of them appearing once. Sequenced input: peripheral blood. These receptors all come from a woman aged 45 to 65 with acute or convalescent COVID-19.

This sequence joins TRBV29-1 and TRBJ1-4, with TRBD1 matching 8 bases. With 5 bases clipped from V and 4 bases from J, the junction kept 12 bases outside the gene matches. The CDR3 has 16 amino acids. Germline values: CDR1 SQVTM, CDR2 ANQGSEA. The CDR3 bases are TGCAGCGTTCTACTAACAGGGGGGCGGGTTAATGAAAAACTGTTTTTT. This codes for CSVLLTGGRVNEKLFF.

This chain uses TRBV7-9 with TRBJ2-7; a possible D gene is TRBD2 (5 bases). V lost 8 bases and J 4 bases, leaving 12 bases between the germline ends. This CDR3 comprises 12 residues. In germline, CDR1 is SEHNR, CDR2 FQNEAQ (reference sequence). CDR3 region: CASGEGWYEQYF. For the CDR3, the DNA is TGTGCCAGCGGAGAGGGTTGGTACGAGCAGTACTTC.

V gene TRBV7-6 combines with J gene TRBJ1-1; 7 bases map to TRBD1. V was clipped by 3 bases and J by 8 bases; unmatched bases: 6. Germline V CDR1 and CDR2: SGHVS, FNYEAQ. This CDR3 has 13 residues. CDR3 DNA: TGTGCCAGCAGCTTGTATCAGGGGGAGGAAGCTTTCTTT. Protein sequence: CASSLYQGEEAFF. Supplemented by reference TRBV7-6 and TRBJ1-1, the full variable domain reads GAGVSQSPRYKVTKRGQDVALRCDPISGHVSLYWYRQALGQGPEFLTYFNYEAQQDKSGLPNDRFSAERPEGSISTLTIQRTEQRDSAMYRCASSLYQGEEAFFGQGTRLTVV.

The chain carries TRBV18 and TRBJ1-1; D is unclear. Germline CDR1 reads KGHSH; CDR2 reads LQKENI. The CDR3 length is 14 residues. The V end was cut by 2 bases, the J end by 3 bases, with 10 bases between. The CDR3 is CASSPGLGDTEAFF. The CDR3 nucleotides are TGTGCCAGCTCACCAGGTCTGGGAGACACTGAAGCTTTCTTT.